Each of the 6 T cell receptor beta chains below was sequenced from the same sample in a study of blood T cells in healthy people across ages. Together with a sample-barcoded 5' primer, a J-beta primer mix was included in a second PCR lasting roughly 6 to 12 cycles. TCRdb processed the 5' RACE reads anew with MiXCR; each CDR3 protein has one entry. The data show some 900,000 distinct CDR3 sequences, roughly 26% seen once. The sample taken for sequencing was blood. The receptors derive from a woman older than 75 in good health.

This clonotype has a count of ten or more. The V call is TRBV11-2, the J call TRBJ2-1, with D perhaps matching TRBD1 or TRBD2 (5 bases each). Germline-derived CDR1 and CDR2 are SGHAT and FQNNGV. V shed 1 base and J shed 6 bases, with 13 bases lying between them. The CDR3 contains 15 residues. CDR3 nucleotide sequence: TGTGCCAGCAGCTTAGGATCCCAGAGGGGCAATGAGCAGTTCTTC. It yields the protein CASSLGSQRGNEQFF. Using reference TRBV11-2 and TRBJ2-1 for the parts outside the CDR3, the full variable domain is EAGVAQSPRYKIIEKRQSVAFWCNPISGHATLYWYQQILGQGPKLLIQFQNNGVVDDSQLPKDRFSAERLKGVDSTLKIQPAKLEDSAVYLCASSLGSQRGNEQFFGPGTRLTVL.

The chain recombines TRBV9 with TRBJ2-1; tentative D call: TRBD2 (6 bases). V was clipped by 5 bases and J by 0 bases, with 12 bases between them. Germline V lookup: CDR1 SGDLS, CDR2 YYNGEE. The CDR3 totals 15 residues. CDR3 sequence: CASSYRGTSYNEQFF. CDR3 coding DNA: TGTGCCAGCAGTTACCGGGGGACCTCCTACAATGAGCAGTTCTTC.

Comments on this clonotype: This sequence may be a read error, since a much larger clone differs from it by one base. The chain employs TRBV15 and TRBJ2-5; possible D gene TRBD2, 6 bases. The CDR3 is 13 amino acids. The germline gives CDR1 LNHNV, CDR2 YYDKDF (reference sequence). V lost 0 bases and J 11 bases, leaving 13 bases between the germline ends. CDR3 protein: CATSRESARGQYF. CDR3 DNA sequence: TGTGCCACCAGCAGAGAGTCAGCCCGGGGGCAGTACTTC.

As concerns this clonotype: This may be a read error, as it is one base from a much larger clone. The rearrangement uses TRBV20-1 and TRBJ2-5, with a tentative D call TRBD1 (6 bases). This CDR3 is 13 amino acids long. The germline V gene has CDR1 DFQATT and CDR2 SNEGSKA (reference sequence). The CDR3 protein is CSARDSIQEAQYF. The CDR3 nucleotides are TGCAGTGCTAGGGACAGTATTCAAGAGGCCCAGTACTTC.

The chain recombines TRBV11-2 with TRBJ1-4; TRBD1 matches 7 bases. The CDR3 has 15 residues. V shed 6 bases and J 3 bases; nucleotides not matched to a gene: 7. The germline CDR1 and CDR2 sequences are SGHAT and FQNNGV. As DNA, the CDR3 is TGTGCCAGCAGTTACAGGGGTATACCTAATGAAAAACTGTTTTTT. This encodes CASSYRGIPNEKLFF.

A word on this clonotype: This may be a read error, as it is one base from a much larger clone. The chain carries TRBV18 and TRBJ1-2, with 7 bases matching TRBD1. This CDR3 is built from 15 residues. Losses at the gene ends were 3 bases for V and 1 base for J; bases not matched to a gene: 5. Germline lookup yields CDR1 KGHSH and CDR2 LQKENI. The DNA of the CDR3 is TGTGCCAGCTCACCGGGGACAGAAAGTAACTATGGCTACACCTTC. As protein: CASSPGTESNYGYTF. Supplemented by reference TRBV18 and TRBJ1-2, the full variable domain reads NAGVMQNPRHLVRRRGQEARLRCSPMKGHSHVYWYRQLPEEGLKFMVYLQKENIIDESGMPKERFSAEFPKEGPSILRIQQVVRGDSAAYFCASSPGTESNYGYTFGSGTRLTVV.